Only one count was recorded for the clone carrying this T cell receptor (beta chain). The CDR3 covers 16 residues. Germline values: CDR1 LNHDA, CDR2 SQIVND (reference sequence). Trimming took 6 bases from V and 2 from J, leaving 17 bases between them. Libraries were prepared by immunoSEQ multiplex PCR; TCRdb keeps only in-frame clonotypes and omits some of them. The table includes 250,000 to 350,000 clones, approximately 88% detected once. The data are from a study of blood T cell repertoires in COVID-19. Study information: COVID-19 samples, acute and convalescent, were from the United States, Italy and Spain.

This chain joins TRBV19 and TRBJ1-5; the D gene is possibly TRBD1 (6 bases). The sample consisted of peripheral blood. The source of this sequence is a woman in her twenties or thirties who had recovered from COVID-19. DNA for the CDR3: TGTGCCAGTAGAGCCTCGGGGGGCGCAGGCAATCAGCCCCAGCATTTT. Protein product: CASRASGGAGNQPQHF. The full variable domain, completed using reference TRBV19 and TRBJ1-5, is DGGITQSPKYLFRKEGQNVTLSCEQNLNHDAMYWYRQDPGQGLRLIYYSQIVNDFQKGDIAEGYSVSREKKESFPLTVTSAQKNPTAFYLCASRASGGAGNQPQHFGDGTRLSIL.